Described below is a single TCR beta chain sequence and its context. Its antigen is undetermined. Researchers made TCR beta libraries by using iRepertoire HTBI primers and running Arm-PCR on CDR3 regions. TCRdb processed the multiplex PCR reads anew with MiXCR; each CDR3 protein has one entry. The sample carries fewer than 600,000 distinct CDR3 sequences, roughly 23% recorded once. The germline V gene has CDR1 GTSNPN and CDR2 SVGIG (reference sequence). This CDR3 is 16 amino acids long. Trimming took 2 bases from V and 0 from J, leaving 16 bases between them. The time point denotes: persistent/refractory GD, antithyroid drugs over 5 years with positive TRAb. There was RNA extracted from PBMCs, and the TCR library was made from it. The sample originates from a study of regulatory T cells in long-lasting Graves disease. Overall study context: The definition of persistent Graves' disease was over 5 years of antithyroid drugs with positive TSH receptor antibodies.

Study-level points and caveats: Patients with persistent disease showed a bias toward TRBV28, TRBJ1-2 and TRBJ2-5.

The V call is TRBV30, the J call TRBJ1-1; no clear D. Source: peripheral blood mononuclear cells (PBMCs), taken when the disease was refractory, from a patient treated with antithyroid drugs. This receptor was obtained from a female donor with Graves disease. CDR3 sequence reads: CAWSSAREPMNTEAFF. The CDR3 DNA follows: TGTGCCTGGAGTTCGGCGAGAGAGCCTATGAACACTGAAGCTTTCTTT.